The clone carrying this T cell receptor (beta chain) was seen many times. This sample is drawn from a study of Graves' ophthalmopathy and Graves' hyperthyroidism. The length of the CDR3 is 15 residues. Germline V gives CDR1 SEHNR, CDR2 FQNEAQ (reference sequence). V shed 5 bases and J 3 bases; nucleotides not matched to a gene: 10. Patients were left out if they had other autoimmune diseases, uncontrolled infections, pregnancy or lactation. Clinical symptoms, serum thyroxine, TRAb, thyroid ultrasound and orbital computed tomography formed the basis of diagnosis. Amplification of the TCR beta CDR3 regions used RNA transcripts (as template). First-round RT-PCR used HTBI primers; second-round multiplex PCR followed. TCRdb itself ran the multiplex PCR reads through MiXCR, one entry per CDR3 protein. The sample has 650,000 to 800,000 distinct CDR3 sequences, just over 40% seen once.

Sequenced sample: peripheral blood. This clonotype originated in an adult man with Graves' ophthalmopathy. J is TRBJ2-7 and V is TRBV7-9, with 7 bases that match TRBD2. The CDR3 spells CASSQPRGYFYEQYF. As DNA, the CDR3 is TGTGCCAGCAGCCAACCGCGGGGGTACTTCTACGAGCAGTACTTC.